This TCR beta chain was found in a study of T cells in women clearing cervical HPV infection. Looking at the study overall: No precancer developed; the control's incident HPV16 infection cleared within 12 months. Controls gave blood once infection was undetectable; cases at lesion identification. Notes on the study in general: Richness plus V gene abundances separated cases from controls with AUC 0.8 to 0.85. CIN3+ cases had significantly higher TCR repertoire richness than controls, but evenness did not differ.

Using immunoSEQ multiplex PCR, the repertoire was profiled, and TCRdb retains in-frame clones only, with some absent. This sample contains 30,000 or so clones. About this clone: What it binds is not known. The read gets to within 3 residues of the CDR3 end, and the germline J gene fills in the rest.

This CDR3 is built from 15 residues. V shed 6 bases and J 5 bases; nucleotides not matched to a gene: 11. The germline V gene has CDR1 SEHNR and CDR2 FQNEAQ (reference sequence). V gene TRBV7-9 combines with J gene TRBJ2-5; 8 nucleotides agree with TRBD2. The sample taken for sequencing was blood buffy coat. This TCR came from a woman between 18 and 69 years old with a cervical HPV16 infection that either progressed to CIN3+ or cleared (not recorded which). The CDR3 reads CASSSGTRGFETQYF. Incomplete CDR3 DNA: TGTGCCAGCAGTTCCGGGACTAGAGGGTTCGAGACC. Using reference TRBV7-9 and TRBJ2-5 for the parts outside the CDR3, the full variable domain is DTGVSQNPRHKITKRGQNVTFRCDPISEHNRLYWYRQTLGQGPEFLTYFQNEAQLEKSRLLSDRFSAERPKGSFSTLEIQRTEQGDSAMYLCASSSGTRGFETQYFGPGTRLLVL.